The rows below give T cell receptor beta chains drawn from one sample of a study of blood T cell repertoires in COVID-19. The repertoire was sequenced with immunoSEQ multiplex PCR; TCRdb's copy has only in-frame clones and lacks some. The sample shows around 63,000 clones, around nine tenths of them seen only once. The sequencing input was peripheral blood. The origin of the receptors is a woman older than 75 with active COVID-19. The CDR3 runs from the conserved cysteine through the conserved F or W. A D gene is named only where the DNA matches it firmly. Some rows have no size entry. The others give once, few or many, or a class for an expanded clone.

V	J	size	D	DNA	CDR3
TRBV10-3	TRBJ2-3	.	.	TGTGCCATCAGTGAAAACGGGAGAAGCACAGATACGCAGTATTTT	CAISENGRSTDTQYF
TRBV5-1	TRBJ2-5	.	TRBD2	TGCGCCAGCAGCTTGTCTAGCGGGGGGGCCTGGGAGACCCAGTACTTC	CASSLSSGGAWETQYF
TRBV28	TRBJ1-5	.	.	TGTGCCAGCAGGCCCCCAGGGGTCGTTTACGGTAGCAATCAGCCCCAGCATTTT	CASRPPGVVYGSNQPQHF
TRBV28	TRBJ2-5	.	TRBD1	TGTGCCAGCAGTTCTCCGGACAGGGGTTTTTGGGAGACCCAGTACTTC	CASSSPDRGFWETQYF
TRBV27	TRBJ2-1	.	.	TGTGCCAGCAGTTTAGCGGGGCGCTACCTCCAGGGGCAGTTCTTC	CASSLAGRYLQGQFF
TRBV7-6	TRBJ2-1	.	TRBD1	TGTGCCAGCAGCACAACCAGGGGGCGCGACGGGAATGAGCAGTTCTTC	CASSTTRGRDGNEQFF
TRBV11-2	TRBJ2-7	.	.	TGTGCCAGCAGCCCAACGGACTCGTTCTACGAGCAGTACTTC	CASSPTDSFYEQYF
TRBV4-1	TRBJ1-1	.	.	TGCGCCAGCAGCCGCTTTCGAGGCCCGGGCACTGAAGCTTTCTTT	CASSRFRGPGTEAFF
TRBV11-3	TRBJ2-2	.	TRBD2	TGTGCCAGCAGCCCGAGCCCGGGACTAGGGAGACCCGGGGAGCTGTTTTTT	CASSPSPGLGRPGELFF
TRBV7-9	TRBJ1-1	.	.	TGTGCCAGCGCTTCAGCCGGGGGGATTGACGCTGAAGCTTTCTTT	CASASAGGIDAEAFF
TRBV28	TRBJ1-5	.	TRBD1	TGTGCCAGCAAACAGGGGGCCCTTTATAGCAATCAGCCCCAGCATTTT	CASKQGALYSNQPQHF
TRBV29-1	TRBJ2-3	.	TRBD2	TGCAGCGTTGGGGGACTAGCGAGGGGACTTAGGTATACGCAGTATTTT	CSVGGLARGLRYTQYF
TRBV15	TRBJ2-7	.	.	TGTGCCACCAGCAGAGATGCGGCCTACGAGCAGTACTTC	CATSRDAAYEQYF
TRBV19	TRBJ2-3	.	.	TGTGCCAGTAGTGTTGGGACTTTTCGCCTCACAGATACGCAGTATTTT	CASSVGTFRLTDTQYF
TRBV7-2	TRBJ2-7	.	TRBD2	TGTGCCAGCAGCGGAGCGGGGGTCTACGAGCAGTACTTC	CASSGAGVYEQYF
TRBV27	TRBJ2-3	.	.	TGTGCCAGCAGTCAGCGGGTTAGCACAGATACGCAGTATTTT	CASSQRVSTDTQYF
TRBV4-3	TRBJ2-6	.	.	TGCGCCAGCAGCCCCCGGGCAGGGGAAGTCAGCTCTGGGGCCAACGTCCTGACTTTC	CASSPRAGEVSSGANVLTF
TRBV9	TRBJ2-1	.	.	TGTGCCAGCAGCAAGGTTAGCCAAACTAATTGGTTGTACAATGAGCAGTTCTTC	CASSKVSQTNWLYNEQFF
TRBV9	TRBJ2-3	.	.	TGTGCCAGCAGCGTATCCAGCGCCACAGATACGCAGTATTTT	CASSVSSATDTQYF
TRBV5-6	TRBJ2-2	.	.	TGTGCCAGCAGCTTGCCGGTCGCGAACACCGGGGAGCTGTTTTTT	CASSLPVANTGELFF
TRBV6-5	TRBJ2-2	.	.	TGTGCCAGCAGTAACAGGGTATCAATGGCCGGGGAGCTGTTTTTT	CASSNRVSMAGELFF
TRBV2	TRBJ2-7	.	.	TGTGCCAGCAGTATCCTCGGGGAGCAGTACTTC	CASSILGEQYF
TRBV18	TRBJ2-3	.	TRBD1	TGTGCCAGCTCACTCGGACAGGGGGAGGGCACAGATACGCAGTATTTT	CASSLGQGEGTDTQYF
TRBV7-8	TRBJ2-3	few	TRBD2	TGTGCCAGCAGCTTCGGGGGGGGCGGCACAGATACGCAGTATTTT	CASSFGGGGTDTQYF
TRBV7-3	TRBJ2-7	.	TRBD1	TGTGCCAGCAGCATGACAGGGGGCGGCGAGCAGTACTTC	CASSMTGGGEQYF
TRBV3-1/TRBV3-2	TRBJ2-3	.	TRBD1	TGTGCCAGCAGCCATGGGACAGGGGGAGATACGCAGTATTTT	CASSHGTGGDTQYF
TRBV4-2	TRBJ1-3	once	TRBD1	TGTGCCAGCAGCCGGGCGGGGACAGGGGGAACTGGAAACACCATATATTTT	CASSRAGTGGTGNTIYF
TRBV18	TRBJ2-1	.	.	TGTGCCAGCTCCCGTCGACAGGGCGGTGCGGGGGGCAATGAGCAGTTCTTC	CASSRRQGGAGGNEQFF
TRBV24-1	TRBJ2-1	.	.	TGTGCCACCAGTGAGGGGCGCTCCTACAATGAGCAGTTCTTC	CATSEGRSYNEQFF
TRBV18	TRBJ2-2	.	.	TGTGCCAGCTCACTACAGGGCCGAAGCACCGGGGAGCTGTTTTTT	CASSLQGRSTGELFF
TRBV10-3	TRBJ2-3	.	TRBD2	TGTGCCATCGGGGGGGGGTCAGATACGCAGTATTTT	CAIGGGSDTQYF
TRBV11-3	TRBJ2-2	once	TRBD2	TGTGCCAGCAGCTTAAGCGACCCTCTAAAGACTAGCGGGGGTACCGGGGAGCTGTTTTTT	CASSLSDPLKTSGGTGELFF
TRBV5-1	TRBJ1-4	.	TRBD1	TGCGCCAGCAGCTTGGCCGGGACAGGGGATGAAAAACTGTTTTTT	CASSLAGTGDEKLFF
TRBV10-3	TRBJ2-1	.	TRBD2	TGTGCCATCAGTGCGCTAGCGGGGGCCAACAATGAGCAGTTCTTC	CAISALAGANNEQFF
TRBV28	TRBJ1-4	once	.	TGTGCCAGCAGTTTATCTTCTCGCAGGTTAGGTAGGAAACTGTTTTTT	CASSLSSRRLGRKLFF
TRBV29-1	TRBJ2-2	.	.	TGCAGCGTTGTGGGGGGTAGTACGAACACCGGGGAGCTGTTTTTT	CSVVGGSTNTGELFF
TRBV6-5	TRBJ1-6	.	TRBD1	TGTGCCAGCACCCGGGACAGGGATAATTCACCCCTCCACTTT	CASTRDRDNSPLHF
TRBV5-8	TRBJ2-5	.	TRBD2	TGTGCCAGCAGCCCGGGCCCCGGCGGGGGTGGGTACCAAGAGACCCAGTACTTC	CASSPGPGGGGYQETQYF
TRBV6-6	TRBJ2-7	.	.	TGTGCCAGCAGTTACTCCGGACAGTCCAACCTCCGCGAGCAGTACTTC	CASSYSGQSNLREQYF
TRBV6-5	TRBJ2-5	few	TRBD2	TGTGCCAGCAGTTACGCTCTAGCGGGGGGGCGGGAGACCCAGTACTTC	CASSYALAGGRETQYF
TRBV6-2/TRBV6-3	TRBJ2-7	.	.	TGTGCCAGCAGTTACGGCAGGGGATCGGACGAGCAGTACTTC	CASSYGRGSDEQYF
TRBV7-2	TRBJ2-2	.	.	TGTGCCAGCAGCTTAGTAGGATCAGGGAACACCGGGGAGCTGTTTTTT	CASSLVGSGNTGELFF
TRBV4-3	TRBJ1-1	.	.	TGCGCCAGCAGCCATAGGGGGGAGGGCGCTCGAGAAGCTTTCTTT	CASSHRGEGAREAFF
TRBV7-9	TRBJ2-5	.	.	TGTGCCAGCAGCTCGGGCCTCGGGATAGGTACGGGAGAGACCCAGTACTTC	CASSSGLGIGTGETQYF
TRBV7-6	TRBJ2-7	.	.	TGTGCCAGCAGCTTAGTAAGTAGGGGCGAGCAGTACTTC	CASSLVSRGEQYF
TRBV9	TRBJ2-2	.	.	TGTGCCAGCAGCAATAATCCGGGACAAAAGTACCACACCGGGGAGCTGTTTTTT	CASSNNPGQKYHTGELFF
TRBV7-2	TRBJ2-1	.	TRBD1	TGTGCCAGCAGCCAGGGGACAGTTGGGAATGAGCAGTTCTTC	CASSQGTVGNEQFF
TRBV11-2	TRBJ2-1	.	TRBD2	TGTGCCAGCAGCCCCCGGGCGGGGGGTTCGATGGACAATGAGCAGTTCTTC	CASSPRAGGSMDNEQFF
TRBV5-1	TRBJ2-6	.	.	TGCGCCAGCAGCTTGCAGGCTGGGGCCAACGTCCTGACTTTC	CASSLQAGANVLTF
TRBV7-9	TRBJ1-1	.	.	TGTGCCAGCAGCACACGGACAGTGAACACTGAAGCTTTCTTT	CASSTRTVNTEAFF
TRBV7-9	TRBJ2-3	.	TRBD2	TGTGCCAGCAGCTTAGCTAGCGGGGGTCCAGATACGCAGTATTTT	CASSLASGGPDTQYF